This entry lists 24 T cell receptor beta chains sequenced from one sample in a study of Graves' ophthalmopathy and Graves' hyperthyroidism. For repertoire sequencing, the TCR beta CDR3 regions were amplified from RNA transcripts. An initial RT-PCR round employing HTBI primers preceded a second-round multiplex PCR. TCRdb called the multiplex PCR reads again in MiXCR, with one record for every CDR3 protein. This sample has 230,000 or so distinct CDR3 sequences, with around 42% found just once. Source material: peripheral blood. These receptors were obtained from an adult man with Graves' ophthalmopathy.

This clonotype is a singleton in its sample. This rearrangement joins TRBV7-2 to TRBJ2-5, with D unresolved. The CDR3 runs to 15 residues. Between the trimmed V and J ends, which lost 5 bases and 4 bases, there was a span of 17 bases. CDR1 SGHTA and CDR2 FQGNSA come from the germline V gene. In DNA form, the CDR3 reads TGTGCCAGCAGCCGCACCATAAACCTTGGAGAGACCCAGTACTTC. It specifies CASSRTINLGETQYF.

This clonotype was observed a handful of times. This sequence joins TRBV29-1 and TRBJ2-3; D remains unclear. The germline V gene encodes CDR1 SQVTM and CDR2 ANQGSEA. The CDR3 covers 12 residues. Trimming removed 3 bases at V and 6 bases at J, with 10 bases between. This chain's CDR3 is CSVEPRHDTQYF. The CDR3 DNA follows: TGCAGCGTTGAGCCCCGGCATGATACGCAGTATTTT.

The chain recombines TRBV20-1 with TRBJ1-2; a weak D match, TRBD1 (5 bases). Trimming removed 3 bases from V and 3 bases from J, with 11 bases in between. The CDR3 sequence is 13 residues long. The germline V gene encodes CDR1 DFQATT and CDR2 SNEGSKA (reference sequence). Written as DNA, the CDR3 is TGCAGTGCTAGTCCCAGGGCTGACTATGGCTACACCTTC. Its protein is CSASPRADYGYTF.

This clonotype occurred a few times. The genes are TRBV12-3 or TRBV12-4 and TRBJ1-1, with 8 bases lining up with TRBD1. This CDR3 has 15 amino acids. The ends lost 5 bases at V and 3 bases at J; junction bases unmatched: 8. The CDR3 coding sequence is TGTGCCAGCAGTCGAACCAGGGGGCGCGACACTGAAGCTTTCTTT. Amino acids: CASSRTRGRDTEAFF.

The rearrangement joins TRBV29-1 to TRBJ2-7; D gene unclear. V was clipped by 6 bases and J by 5 bases, with 11 bases between them. From germline, CDR1 is SQVTM and CDR2 ANQGSEA. The CDR3 extends over 11 amino acids. The DNA of the CDR3 is TGCAGCGTCTTGATAAGGAACGAGCAGTACTTC. Encoded protein: CSVLIRNEQYF.

This chain connects TRBV12-3 or TRBV12-4 to TRBJ2-2; no reliable D call. This CDR3 has 11 amino acids. The V gene lost 4 bases and the J gene lost 7 bases, with 4 bases spanning the gap. The CDR3 loop reads CASSSLGELFF. In nucleotides, the CDR3 is TGTGCCAGCAGTTCCCTCGGGGAGCTGTTTTTT.

CDR3 amino acids: CASSLAMSSTEAFF. The CDR3 nucleotides are TGCGCCAGCAGCTTGGCAATGTCGAGCACTGAAGCTTTCTTT. The genes are TRBV5-1 and TRBJ1-1, with no clear D. V lost 0 bases, J lost 4 bases, and 10 bases lay in between. CDR3 length equals 14 residues. The germline gives CDR1 SGHRS, CDR2 YFSETQ.

The J gene is TRBJ2-1, the V gene TRBV29-1; D uncertain. This CDR3 has 13 residues. The germline V and J ends were trimmed by 1 base and 9 bases, with 13 bases remaining between them. Per the germline V gene, CDR1 is SQVTM and CDR2 is ANQGSEA. CDR3 sequence: CSVEGFMAGEQFF. CDR3 sequence (DNA): TGCAGCGTTGAAGGGTTCATGGCTGGTGAGCAGTTCTTC.

This clonotype has only a few counts. V and J are TRBV7-2 and TRBJ1-2; TRBD1 aligns across 11 bases. V was pared by 1 base and J by 8 bases, with 3 bases of the junction left unmatched. The CDR3 contains 14 residues. CDR1 SGHTA and CDR2 FQGNSA come from the germline V gene. The DNA of the CDR3 is TGTGCCAGCAGCTTAGACGGACAGGGGGCGGGCTACACCTTC. As protein: CASSLDGQGAGYTF.

This clonotype was seen a single time. The chain carries TRBV7-9 and TRBJ2-5, with 10 bases matching TRBD1. The CDR3 spans 16 residues. The V and J ends lost 3 bases and 4 bases, in that order; junction bases with no gene match: 8. CDR1 and CDR2 from the germline V gene are SEHNR and FQNEAQ (reference sequence). The CDR3 DNA follows: TGTGCCAGCAGCTTGAGGTCTGGACAGGGGGGAGAGACCCAGTACTTC. It translates to CASSLRSGQGGETQYF.

The CDR3 DNA is TGTGCCAGCAGCGCCTCGGGCTTATCTAACTATGGCTACACCTTC. Protein: CASSASGLSNYGYTF. The V gene is TRBV28, the J gene TRBJ1-2, with D unresolved. The germline gives CDR1 MDHEN, CDR2 SYDVKM. The CDR3 consists of 15 residues. Deletions cut 6 bases from V and 0 bases from J, with 14 bases between.

The V call is TRBV25-1, the J call TRBJ2-2; D may be TRBD1 (5 bases). The V end was cut by 6 bases, the J end by 6 bases, with 20 bases between. Germline V gene sequence: CDR1 MGHDK, CDR2 SYGVNS. CDR3 length: 16 amino acids. For the CDR3, the DNA is TGTGCCAGCAGCCAAAAGCAAAGTATAGGGGCCGGGGAGCTGTTTTTT. It specifies CASSQKQSIGAGELFF.

There are a few counts of this clonotype. The chain links TRBV19 to TRBJ2-5, with 7 bases aligning to TRBD2. The CDR3 extends over 14 amino acids. V dropped 5 bases and J dropped 5; count of bases not matched to a gene: 8. The germline V gene encodes CDR1 LNHDA and CDR2 SQIVND (reference sequence). Here the CDR3 reads CASSGLGFRETQYF. CDR3 bases: TGTGCCAGTAGTGGACTAGGTTTCCGGGAGACCCAGTACTTC.

The genes are TRBV12-3 or TRBV12-4 and TRBJ1-2; possible D gene TRBD1, 5 bases. The CDR3 contains 15 residues. V was trimmed by 4 bases and J by 8 bases, leaving 20 bases between them. The CDR3 DNA reads TGTGCCAGCAGTTCGCCCGGGACCCAGGGAAAAGGCTACACCTTC. Protein: CASSSPGTQGKGYTF.

This clonotype has a handful of counts. V is TRBV10-3 and J is TRBJ2-7; tentatively, D is TRBD1 (6 bases). The CDR3 runs to 14 residues. In germline, CDR1 is ENHRY, CDR2 SYGVKD. The V gene lost 0 bases and the J gene lost 6 bases, with 12 bases spanning the gap. CDR3 DNA sequence: TGTGCCATCAGTGAGTCGAGAACAGGGAGCGAGCAGTACTTC. Protein product: CAISESRTGSEQYF.

Only a few counts were recorded for this clonotype. This sequence joins TRBV7-8 and TRBJ2-5; a weak D match, TRBD1 (6 bases). The CDR3 covers 12 residues. V dropped 10 bases and J dropped 3 bases, with 12 bases sitting between them. The germline V gene has CDR1 SGHVS and CDR2 FQNEAQ. The CDR3 here is CATYRDEETQYF. DNA for the CDR3: TGTGCCACCTACAGGGACGAAGAGACCCAGTACTTC. Full variable domain (remainder filled in from reference TRBV7-8 and TRBJ2-5): GAGVSQSPRYKVAKRGQDVALRCDPISGHVSLFWYQQALGQGPEFLTYFQNEAQLDKSGLPSDRFFAERPEGSVSTLKIQRTQQEDSAVYLCATYRDEETQYFGPGTRLLVL.

V is TRBV2 and J is TRBJ1-5; 8 bases match TRBD1. CDR1 and CDR2 from the germline V gene are SNHLY and FYNNEI. CDR3 length: 16 amino acids. The junction had 9 bases not matched to a gene; V was cut back by 7 bases and J by 1 base. DNA for the CDR3: TGTGCCAGCACCTACGGACAGGGTGGAAGCAATCAGCCCCAGCATTTT. Translation: CASTYGQGGSNQPQHF.

Ten or more counts support this clonotype. V gene TRBV25-1 combines with J gene TRBJ1-1; D is unresolved. Germline lookup yields CDR1 MGHDK and CDR2 SYGVNS. Trimming removed 0 bases from V and 4 bases from J, with 9 bases in between. The CDR3 length is 14 residues. For the CDR3, the DNA is TGTGCCAGCAGTGAATACTCTGAGGGCACTGAAGCTTTCTTT. This translates into CASSEYSEGTEAFF.

The chain employs TRBV19 and TRBJ2-7, with D maybe TRBD2 (5 bases). The germline CDR1 and CDR2 sequences are LNHDA and SQIVND (reference sequence). Trimming removed 4 bases at V and 7 bases at J, with 14 bases between. The CDR3 totals 13 residues. The CDR3 sequence: CASSTGLASEQYF. The CDR3 region has the DNA TGTGCCAGTAGTACCGGACTCGCCTCGGAGCAGTACTTC.

The J gene is TRBJ2-7, the V gene TRBV6-5; D is unclear. With 7 bases removed from V and 0 bases from J, the gap between germline ends came to 16 bases. This CDR3 spans 15 amino acids. Germline CDR1 MNHEY, CDR2 SVGAGI. CDR3 region: CASIPLGGSSYEQYF. DNA for the CDR3: TGTGCCAGCATTCCCCTTGGCGGTAGCTCCTACGAGCAGTACTTC.

The V call is TRBV7-3, the J call TRBJ2-2; 8 bases fit TRBD2. V was pared by 6 bases and J by 7 bases, with 16 bases of the junction left unmatched. CDR1 SGHTA and CDR2 FQGTGA come from the germline V gene. CDR3 size: 17 residues. In DNA, the CDR3 is TGTGCCAGCAGTGATCCGGTAGGAGGAAGCGGGAGCGGGGAGCTGTTTTTT. Translation gives CASSDPVGGSGSGELFF.

V and J are TRBV12-3 or TRBV12-4 and TRBJ1-1; TRBD1 matches 7 bases. V trimming: 1 base; J trimming: 4 bases; junction bases outside the gene matches: 3. The CDR3 consists of 14 residues. Written as DNA, the CDR3 is TGTGCCAGCAGTTTAGAGGGGGCGACCACTGAAGCTTTCTTT. Its protein is CASSLEGATTEAFF.

This chain uses TRBV5-1 with TRBJ1-2; D is ambiguous. Trimming left V 5 bases short and J 4 bases short, with 9 bases between. The CDR3 totals 12 residues. Germline CDR1 SGHRS, CDR2 YFSETQ. CDR3 region: CASRDTSYGYTF. CDR3 in DNA: TGCGCCAGCAGGGATACTTCCTATGGCTACACCTTC.

The sample holds many counts of this clonotype. CDR3 coding DNA: TGCAGCGTGGTACCACCGGGACAGAGGAACACTGAAGCTTTCTTT. Translation gives CSVVPPGQRNTEAFF. V usage is TRBV29-1 and J usage is TRBJ1-1; 7 bases align to TRBD1. Germline V gene data show CDR1 as SQVTM and CDR2 as ANQGSEA. The J segment lost 1 base and the V segment lost 6 bases, leaving 11 bases of the junction unmatched. The CDR3 is made up of 15 amino acids.